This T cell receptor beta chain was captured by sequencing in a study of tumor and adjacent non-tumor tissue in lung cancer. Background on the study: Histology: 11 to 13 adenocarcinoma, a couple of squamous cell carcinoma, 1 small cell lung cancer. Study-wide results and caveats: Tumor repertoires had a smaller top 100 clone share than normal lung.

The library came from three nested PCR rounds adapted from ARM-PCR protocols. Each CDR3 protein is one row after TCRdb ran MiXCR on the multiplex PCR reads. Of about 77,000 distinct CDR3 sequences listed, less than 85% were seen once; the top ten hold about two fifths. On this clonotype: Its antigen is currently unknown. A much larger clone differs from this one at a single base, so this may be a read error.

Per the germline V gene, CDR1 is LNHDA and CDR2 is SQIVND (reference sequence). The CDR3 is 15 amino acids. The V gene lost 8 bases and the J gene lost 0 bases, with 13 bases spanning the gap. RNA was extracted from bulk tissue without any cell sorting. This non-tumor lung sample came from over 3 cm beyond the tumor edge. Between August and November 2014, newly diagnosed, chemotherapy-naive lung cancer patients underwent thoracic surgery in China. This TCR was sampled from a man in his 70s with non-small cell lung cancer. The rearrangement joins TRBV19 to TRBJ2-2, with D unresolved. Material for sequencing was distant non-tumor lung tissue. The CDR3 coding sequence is TGTGCCAGTTTCCATTGGGCTACGAACACCGGGGAGCTGTTTTTT. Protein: CASFHWATNTGELFF.